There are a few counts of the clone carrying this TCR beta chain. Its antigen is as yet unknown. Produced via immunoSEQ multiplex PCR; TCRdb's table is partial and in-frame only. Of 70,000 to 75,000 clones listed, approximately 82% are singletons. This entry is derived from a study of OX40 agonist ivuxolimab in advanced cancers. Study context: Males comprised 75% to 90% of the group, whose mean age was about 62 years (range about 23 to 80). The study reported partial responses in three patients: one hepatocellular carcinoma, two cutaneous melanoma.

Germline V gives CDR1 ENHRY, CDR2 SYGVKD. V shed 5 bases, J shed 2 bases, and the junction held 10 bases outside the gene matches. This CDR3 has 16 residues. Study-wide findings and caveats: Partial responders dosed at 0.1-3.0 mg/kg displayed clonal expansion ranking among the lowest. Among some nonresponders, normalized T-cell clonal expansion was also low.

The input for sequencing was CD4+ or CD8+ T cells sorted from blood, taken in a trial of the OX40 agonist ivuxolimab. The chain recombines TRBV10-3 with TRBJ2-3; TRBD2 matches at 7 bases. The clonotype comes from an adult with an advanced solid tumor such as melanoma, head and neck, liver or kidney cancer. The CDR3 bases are TGTGCCATCAGTAAAGCGGGACCGCCCTACACAGATACGCAGTATTTT. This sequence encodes CAISKAGPPYTDTQYF.